Listed below are T cell receptor beta chains from one sample, sequenced in a study of T cells in Graves' hyperthyroidism and ophthalmopathy. Each CDR3 protein gets one entry after TCRdb re-called the multiplex PCR reads with MiXCR. The table lists 330,000 or so distinct CDR3 sequences, about a sixth of them singletons, with less than 20% in the top ten. Source material: blood. Every receptor here comes from a woman in her forties with Graves' ophthalmopathy. Both conserved end residues are part of each CDR3. D genes are given only for firm matches. The size of a clone is reported for some rows only, either as once, few or many, or as a class for expanded clones.

j_gene: TRBJ2-5; abundance: many; v_gene: TRBV12-3/TRBV12-4; d_gene: -; CDR3nt: TGTGCCAGCAGTTTAGGTCGCTCGAGCGACCGCCCCTTAAGTCGAGAGACCCAGTACTTC; CDR3aa: CASSLGRSSDRPLSRETQYF
j_gene: TRBJ2-2; abundance: many; v_gene: TRBV6-1; d_gene: -; CDR3nt: TGTGCCAGCAGTGATAGGCCAGGGTCCGGGGAGCTGTTTTTT; CDR3aa: CASSDRPGSGELFF
j_gene: TRBJ1-5; abundance: -; v_gene: TRBV13; d_gene: TRBD1; CDR3nt: TGTGCCAGCAGCATGACAGGGGGTCAGCCCCAGCATTTT; CDR3aa: CASSMTGGQPQHF
j_gene: TRBJ1-1; abundance: many; v_gene: TRBV28; d_gene: -; CDR3nt: TGTGCCAGCAGCATCAGTCTGAACACTGAAGCTTTCTTT; CDR3aa: CASSISLNTEAFF
j_gene: TRBJ2-7; abundance: many; v_gene: TRBV6-5; d_gene: -; CDR3nt: TGTGCCAGCAGTTATTGGGGAGTAGACGAGCAGTACTTC; CDR3aa: CASSYWGVDEQYF
j_gene: TRBJ2-7; abundance: many; v_gene: TRBV6-5; d_gene: -; CDR3nt: TGTGCCAGCAGTTACTCGGGCCACGAGCAGTACTTC; CDR3aa: CASSYSGHEQYF
j_gene: TRBJ1-5; abundance: many; v_gene: TRBV12-3/TRBV12-4; d_gene: -; CDR3nt: TGTGCCAGCAGAGACAGCGTCAATCAGCCCCAGCATTTT; CDR3aa: CASRDSVNQPQHF
j_gene: TRBJ2-5; abundance: many; v_gene: TRBV12-3/TRBV12-4; d_gene: TRBD2; CDR3nt: TGTGCCAGCACCGGAGGGACTACTCCAGAGACCCAGTACTTC; CDR3aa: CASTGGTTPETQYF
j_gene: TRBJ1-5; abundance: -; v_gene: TRBV6-1; d_gene: -; CDR3nt: TGTGCCAGCAGTGGGGTGAACCAGCCCCAGCATTTT; CDR3aa: CASSGVNQPQHF
j_gene: TRBJ1-1; abundance: many; v_gene: TRBV6-5; d_gene: -; CDR3nt: TGTGCTAGCAGTTACTCGATGGTTAGGAACACTGAAGCTTTCTTT; CDR3aa: CASSYSMVRNTEAFF
j_gene: TRBJ2-2; abundance: few; v_gene: TRBV28; d_gene: -; CDR3nt: TGTGCCAGCAGTTTAAGGGGGGCGGGACGGAACACCGGGGAGCTGTTTTTT; CDR3aa: CASSLRGAGRNTGELFF
j_gene: TRBJ2-7; abundance: -; v_gene: TRBV7-8; d_gene: -; CDR3nt: TGTGCCAGCAGTCAAAGGGGAAACGAGCAGTACTTC; CDR3aa: CASSQRGNEQYF
j_gene: TRBJ2-7; abundance: -; v_gene: TRBV2; d_gene: TRBD1; CDR3nt: TGTACCAGCAGTGACCCGGGACAGGATCCCTACGAGCAGTACTTC; CDR3aa: CTSSDPGQDPYEQYF
j_gene: TRBJ1-5; abundance: -; v_gene: TRBV12-3/TRBV12-4; d_gene: -; CDR3nt: TGTGCCAGCACTTTAGGTCGGCCCCAGCATTTT; CDR3aa: CASTLGRPQHF
j_gene: TRBJ2-2; abundance: many; v_gene: TRBV27; d_gene: -; CDR3nt: TGTGCCAGCAGTTCCCCTGCCACCATACCCCACGGGGAGCTGTTTTTT; CDR3aa: CASSSPATIPHGELFF
j_gene: TRBJ2-2; abundance: many; v_gene: TRBV7-3; d_gene: TRBD2; CDR3nt: TGTGCCAGCAGCTTAAATGCGGGAGGGGTCACCGGGGAGCTGTTTTTT; CDR3aa: CASSLNAGGVTGELFF
j_gene: TRBJ2-7; abundance: many; v_gene: TRBV12-3/TRBV12-4; d_gene: TRBD1; CDR3nt: TGTGCCAGCACCTGGGACAGCTACGAGCAGTACTTC; CDR3aa: CASTWDSYEQYF
j_gene: TRBJ1-1; abundance: many; v_gene: TRBV20-1; d_gene: TRBD1; CDR3nt: TGCAGTGCTAGAGGGACAGGGAACACTGAAGCTTTCTTT; CDR3aa: CSARGTGNTEAFF
j_gene: TRBJ2-2; abundance: many; v_gene: TRBV6-5; d_gene: TRBD2; CDR3nt: TGTGCCAGCAGTTACGGACACAGCGGGAGATCCGGGGAGCTGTTTTTT; CDR3aa: CASSYGHSGRSGELFF
j_gene: TRBJ2-7; abundance: -; v_gene: TRBV10-3; d_gene: -; CDR3nt: TGTGCCATCAAAGGTTCAGGGGGGGACGAGCAGTACTTC; CDR3aa: CAIKGSGGDEQYF
j_gene: TRBJ1-1; abundance: many; v_gene: TRBV10-1; d_gene: -; CDR3nt: TGCGCCAGCAGTGAGAGCGGAGCTGGGCCGAGCACTGAAGCTTTCTTT; CDR3aa: CASSESGAGPSTEAFF
j_gene: TRBJ1-2; abundance: many; v_gene: TRBV10-1; d_gene: -; CDR3nt: TGCGCCAGCAGTGACTACAAACAGGCGTCCTATGGCTACACCTTC; CDR3aa: CASSDYKQASYGYTF
j_gene: TRBJ1-1; abundance: many; v_gene: TRBV19; d_gene: -; CDR3nt: TGTGCCAGTAGTTCGGGGGATTTGGGTATGAACACTGAAGCTTTCTTT; CDR3aa: CASSSGDLGMNTEAFF
j_gene: TRBJ2-7; abundance: few; v_gene: TRBV20-1; d_gene: -; CDR3nt: TGCAGTGCTAGAGATCCCCAGGGATACGAGCAGTACTTC; CDR3aa: CSARDPQGYEQYF
j_gene: TRBJ2-5; abundance: few; v_gene: TRBV6-2/TRBV6-3; d_gene: -; CDR3nt: TGTGCCAGCAGACACACCGGGACCACAGCGCACCAGTACTTC; CDR3aa: CASRHTGTTAHQYF
j_gene: TRBJ1-1; abundance: -; v_gene: TRBV28; d_gene: TRBD1; CDR3nt: TGTGCCAGCAGAGGAGGCTCAGGGGGATCGATGGCTTTCTTT; CDR3aa: CASRGGSGGSMAFF
j_gene: TRBJ2-1; abundance: many; v_gene: TRBV6-5; d_gene: TRBD2; CDR3nt: TGTGCCAGCAGTTATGGCGGGAGTAGGAATGAGCAGTTCTTC; CDR3aa: CASSYGGSRNEQFF